The 31 T cell receptor beta chains presented below share a single source sample, sequenced in a study of shared clonotypes between healthy human individuals. The table came from immunoSEQ multiplex PCR; TCRdb's copy has only in-frame clones and leaves some out. The sample contains 2 million to 3 million clones, roughly 93% of which appear only once. Sequenced input: naive CD4+ T cells from PBMCs. Subset given: CD45RA+ positively selected. The source is a man aged 18 to 29 in good health. Some clones in this sample may be carry-over from other donors' samples.

The V call is TRBV4-1, the J call TRBJ1-2; 9 bases are shared with TRBD1. Trimming removed 1 base from V and 4 bases from J; junction bases left unmatched: 10. The germline V gene has CDR1 MGHRA and CDR2 YSYEKL. This CDR3 comprises 17 residues. The CDR3 DNA reads as TGCGCCAGCAGCCAAGGCAGGACAGGGGAGGTTGGCTATGGCTACACCTTC. Its translation is CASSQGRTGEVGYGYTF.

The chain carries TRBV7-8 and TRBJ2-7; possible D gene TRBD2, 5 bases. The CDR3 has 12 amino acids. CDR1 and CDR2 from the germline V gene are SGHVS and FQNEAQ. Deletions cut 1 base from V and 7 bases from J, with 8 bases between. The CDR3 nucleotides are TGTGCCAGCAGCTTAGGGACTGGAGAGCAGTACTTC. Protein sequence: CASSLGTGEQYF. Combining the CDR3 with reference TRBV7-8 and TRBJ2-7 gives the whole variable domain GAGVSQSPRYKVAKRGQDVALRCDPISGHVSLFWYQQALGQGPEFLTYFQNEAQLDKSGLPSDRFFAERPEGSVSTLKIQRTQQEDSAVYLCASSLGTGEQYFGPGTRLTVT.

DNA of the CDR3: TGTGCCAGCAGCCAAGTGGGGACTAGCGGGAGGGAGACCCAGTACTTC. As protein: CASSQVGTSGRETQYF. V usage is TRBV4-2 and J usage is TRBJ2-5, with 15 bases matching TRBD2. The trim removed 1 base at V and 5 bases at J, leaving 2 bases unmatched. Germline values: CDR1 LGHNA, CDR2 YNFKEQ. The CDR3 is 16 amino acids.

The rearrangement links TRBV19 to TRBJ1-1, with 9 bases matching TRBD1. Trimming at V came to 6 bases and at J to 3 bases, leaving 5 bases not matched to a gene. The germline gives CDR1 LNHDA, CDR2 SQIVND (reference sequence). The CDR3 runs to 14 residues. The CDR3 protein is CASSTQGAYTEAFF. The CDR3 DNA reads as TGTGCCAGTAGCACACAGGGGGCGTACACTGAAGCTTTCTTT.

The gene calls are TRBV10-2 and TRBJ2-2, with TRBD2 matching over 7 bases. This CDR3 region has 13 residues. After removal of 4 bases from V and 7 bases from J, the junction contained 3 bases not matched to a gene. Germline V lookup: CDR1 WSHSY, CDR2 SAAADI. CDR3 region: CASSVPGGGELFF. The CDR3 coding sequence is TGCGCCAGCAGTGTACCGGGGGGCGGGGAGCTGTTTTTT.

The chain links TRBV7-3 to TRBJ2-3, with TRBD1 matching over 8 bases. Germline V lookup: CDR1 SGHTA, CDR2 FQGTGA. The CDR3 extends over 15 amino acids. The trim removed 5 bases at V and 1 base at J, leaving 5 bases unmatched. Here the CDR3 DNA reads TGTGCCAGCAGCGTGACAGGGGACGGCACAGATACGCAGTATTTT. Encoded protein: CASSVTGDGTDTQYF.

The chain uses TRBV5-1 and TRBJ2-1, with 13 positions matching TRBD2. The CDR3 sequence is 16 residues long. Germline V gives CDR1 SGHRS, CDR2 YFSETQ. The V and J ends lost 0 bases and 9 bases, in that order; junction bases with no gene match: 6. For the CDR3, the DNA is TGCGCCAGCAGCTTGGATGGACTAGCGGGAGCCATTGAGCAGTTCTTC. Encoded protein: CASSLDGLAGAIEQFF.

This chain links TRBV5-4 with TRBJ1-2, with a weak D call TRBD1 (5 bases). Deletions cut 4 bases from V and 0 bases from J, with 13 bases between. Germline CDR1 and CDR2: SGHNT and YYREEE (reference sequence). The CDR3 is 15 residues long. This chain's CDR3 is CASSPLGTANYGYTF. CDR3 nucleotide sequence: TGTGCCAGCAGCCCCCTAGGGACGGCTAACTATGGCTACACCTTC. The variable domain in full, with the rest retrieved from reference TRBV5-4 and TRBJ1-2, is ETGVTQSPTHLIKTRGQQVTLRCSSQSGHNTVSWYQQALGQGPQFIFQYYREEENGRGNFPPRFSGLQFPNYSSELNVNALELDDSALYLCASSPLGTANYGYTFGSGTRLTVV.

The chain links TRBV6-1 to TRBJ1-1; 8 nucleotides line up with TRBD1. Unmatched junction bases numbered 18, after V lost 11 bases and J lost 7 bases. Per germline, CDR1 MNHNS and CDR2 SASEGT. The CDR3 contains 15 residues. CDR3 nucleotides: TGTGCCGCTCTTGGACAGGGTAGGGGGAACGGTGAAGCTTTCTTT. This encodes CAALGQGRGNGEAFF.

The chain links TRBV4-1 to TRBJ2-7; 7 bases are a match to TRBD1. Trimming took 3 bases from V and 3 from J; bases not matched to a gene: 11. The CDR3 extends over 16 amino acids. Germline loops: CDR1 MGHRA, CDR2 YSYEKL. The CDR3 region is CASSQPRDRHFYEQYF. DNA for the CDR3: TGCGCCAGCAGCCAGCCCCGGGACAGACATTTCTACGAGCAGTACTTC.

This clone appeared a few times. The rearrangement joins TRBV5-1 to TRBJ2-3; D might be TRBD2 (5 bases). The CDR3 loop spans 15 amino acids. Germline assignment: CDR1 SGHRS and CDR2 YFSETQ. Trimming shortened V by 0 bases and J by 0 bases, and 8 bases separated the two germline ends. DNA for the CDR3: TGCGCCAGCAGCTTGGCGGTAGCGAGCACAGATACGCAGTATTTT. This gives the protein CASSLAVASTDTQYF.

This clone has a handful of counts. The chain is built from TRBV30 and TRBJ1-1; a weak D match, TRBD1 (5 bases). The germline CDR1 and CDR2 sequences are GTSNPN and SVGIG (reference sequence). V dropped 0 bases and J dropped 3 bases, with 11 bases sitting between them. The CDR3 loop spans 14 amino acids. The CDR3 spells CAWSVLQGDTEAFF. CDR3 nucleotides: TGTGCCTGGAGTGTTCTGCAGGGCGACACTGAAGCTTTCTTT.

V is TRBV28 and J is TRBJ1-3; D call uncertain. The CDR3 totals 13 residues. Trimming cost V 7 bases and J 4 bases, with 11 bases left between them. CDR1 and CDR2 from the germline V gene are MDHEN and SYDVKM. Here the CDR3 reads CASMTMRGNTIYF. The CDR3 nucleotides are TGTGCCAGCATGACAATGCGGGGAAACACCATATATTTT.

The chain links TRBV4-1 to TRBJ2-5; D is undetermined. The CDR3 totals 14 residues. CDR1 and CDR2 (germline): MGHRA, YSYEKL. Trimming pared 3 bases from V and 4 bases from J, leaving 12 bases between. The CDR3 sequence is CASSQLRALETQYF. The CDR3 bases are TGCGCCAGCAGCCAGTTACGGGCTCTAGAGACCCAGTACTTC.

Of note for this clone: One junction end does not reproduce the germline sequence, and a read error may be involved. This chain uses TRBV7-8 with TRBJ2-7, with D perhaps assigned TRBD1 or TRBD2 (5 bases each). Germline assignment: CDR1 SGHVS and CDR2 FQNEAQ. CDR3 size: 14 residues. CDR3 amino acids: CASSRGRVSNEQYF. The CDR3 coding sequence is TGTGCCAGCAGCCGGGGACGAGTCTCCAACGAGCAGTACTTC.

The chain joins TRBV5-6 to TRBJ2-2, with TRBD1 matching over 10 bases. V trimming: 4 bases; J trimming: 4 bases; junction bases outside the gene matches: 4. CDR3 length: 15 residues. Looked up from germline, CDR1 is SGHDT and CDR2 is YYEEEE. CDR3 sequence: CASSPRTGGTGELFF. DNA of the CDR3: TGTGCCAGCAGCCCCCGGACAGGGGGCACCGGGGAGCTGTTTTTT.

There are a few counts of this clone. The rearrangement links TRBV4-2 to TRBJ1-5; D gene uncertain. CDR1 is LGHNA and CDR2 is YNFKEQ in the germline V gene. This CDR3 region has 12 residues. The V end lost 0 bases, the J end lost 6 bases, and 3 bases lay between the germline ends. CDR3 sequence: CASSQDSQPQHF. CDR3 DNA: TGTGCCAGCAGCCAAGACAGTCAGCCCCAGCATTTT.

V and J are TRBV5-6 and TRBJ2-3; TRBD2 matches 11 bases. J lost 7 bases, V lost 1 base, and 8 bases had no gene match. From germline, CDR1 is SGHDT and CDR2 YYEEEE. This CDR3 is 16 amino acids long. This CDR3 reads CASSLSVAGGHNTQYF. For the CDR3, the DNA is TGTGCCAGCAGCTTGAGTGTAGCGGGAGGGCATAATACGCAGTATTTT.

CDR3 region: CASKGATSPLHF. In DNA form, the CDR3 reads TGTGCCAGCAAGGGGGCCACTTCACCCCTCCACTTT. The V call is TRBV28, the J call TRBJ1-6, with TRBD1 identical over 7 bases. The CDR3 totals 12 residues. V shed 7 bases and J 9 bases; nucleotides not matched to a gene: 3. Germline-derived CDR1 and CDR2 are MDHEN and SYDVKM.

This sequence joins TRBV28 and TRBJ2-2, with 15 bases lining up with TRBD2. CDR1 and CDR2 (germline): MDHEN, SYDVKM. Trimming took 6 bases from V and 0 from J; bases not matched to a gene: 5. The CDR3 consists of 18 residues. DNA of the CDR3: TGTGCCAGCAGCGGACTAGCGGGAGGGCGAACGAACACCGGGGAGCTGTTTTTT. Protein sequence: CASSGLAGGRTNTGELFF.

The V call is TRBV4-1, the J call TRBJ2-3; TRBD2 aligns across 12 bases. The CDR3 has 17 amino acids. V dropped 0 bases and J dropped 8; count of bases not matched to a gene: 9. CDR1 MGHRA and CDR2 YSYEKL come from the germline V gene. The CDR3 nucleotides are TGCGCCAGCAGCCAAGAACTCCTAGCGGGAGGGCCGGGTACGCAGTATTTT. Protein product: CASSQELLAGGPGTQYF.

This clone was seen a single time. The J gene is TRBJ2-2, the V gene TRBV9; tentative D call: TRBD2 (5 bases). V was cut by 4 bases and J by 5 bases, with 15 bases left in between. Germline CDR1 and CDR2: SGDLS and YYNGEE. The CDR3 runs to 15 residues. In DNA form, the CDR3 reads TGTGCCAGCAGCACCCGACCGGGCGGGACCGGGGAGCTGTTTTTT. The encoded protein is CASSTRPGGTGELFF.

This clone was seen once. J is TRBJ2-7 and V is TRBV6-6; TRBD2 is a possible D gene (6 bases). V was pared by 0 bases and J by 3 bases, with 12 bases between. This CDR3 is 15 amino acids long. The germline V gene encodes CDR1 MNHNY and CDR2 SVGAGI (reference sequence). The CDR3 reads CASSYSVGSGYEQYF. DNA for the CDR3: TGTGCCAGCAGTTACTCGGTCGGGAGTGGCTACGAGCAGTACTTC.

CDR3 bases: TGCAGTGCTAAGAATTCACCCCTCCACTTT. It specifies CSAKNSPLHF. V gene TRBV20-1 combines with J gene TRBJ1-6; D gene uncertain. Germline assignment: CDR1 DFQATT and CDR2 SNEGSKA (reference sequence). V lost 4 bases and J 7 bases, leaving 2 bases between the germline ends. CDR3 length equals 10 residues.

CDR3: CASSYVTAPYEQYF. For the CDR3, the DNA is TGTGCCAGCAGTTACGTGACAGCCCCCTACGAGCAGTACTTC. The chain is built from TRBV28 and TRBJ2-7, with D tentatively TRBD1 (5 bases). V dropped 4 bases and J dropped 2 bases, with 12 bases sitting between them. There are 14 residues in the CDR3. Germline V gene lookup returns CDR1 MDHEN and CDR2 SYDVKM.

The V and J genes are TRBV7-2 and TRBJ1-6; D call uncertain. CDR1 is SGHTA and CDR2 is FQGNSA in the germline V gene. V was cut by 5 bases and J by 6 bases, with 8 bases left in between. The CDR3 extends over 13 amino acids. This CDR3 is CASSTDPNSPLHF. CDR3 bases: TGTGCCAGCAGCACGGACCCTAATTCACCCCTCCACTTT.

This CDR3 reads CASSSSSGSEGTGELFF. DNA of the CDR3: TGTGCCAGCAGTTCCTCTAGCGGGAGTGAGGGCACCGGGGAGCTGTTTTTT. The chain combines TRBV28 with TRBJ2-2, with 10 bases lining up with TRBD2. The CDR3 has 17 amino acids. V shed 4 bases, J shed 4 bases, and the junction held 9 bases outside the gene matches. Germline V lookup: CDR1 MDHEN, CDR2 SYDVKM.

This chain connects TRBV21-1 to TRBJ1-5; the table's D call TRBD1 went unverified against the DNA. TRBV21-1 is annotated as a pseudogene. CDR3 length: 15 amino acids. CDR3 DNA sequence: TGTGCCAGCAGCAACCCCCAGGGCGTAGATCAGCCCCAGCATTTT. Translation: CASSNPQGVDQPQHF.

The chain carries TRBV28 and TRBJ2-5; maybe TRBD2 (5 bases). Germline loops: CDR1 MDHEN, CDR2 SYDVKM. V lost 4 bases, J lost 3 bases, and 15 bases lay in between. There are 15 residues in the CDR3. The CDR3 here is CASSSTWTGKETQYF. The CDR3 nucleotides are TGTGCCAGCAGTTCTACTTGGACTGGTAAAGAGACCCAGTACTTC.

With respect to this clone: At one of its ends the junction is not consistent with the germline gene, which may arise from a read error. The rearrangement joins TRBV7-6 to TRBJ2-3; D is ambiguous. This CDR3 comprises 12 residues. Germline CDR1 reads SGHVS; CDR2 reads FNYEAQ. CDR3 region: CASGFNTNTQYF. Here the CDR3 DNA reads TGTGCCAGCGGCTTCAATACGAATACGCAGTATTTT.

The chain carries TRBV10-3 and TRBJ2-2; possibly TRBD1 or TRBD2 for D (5 bases each). Per the germline V gene, CDR1 is ENHRY and CDR2 is SYGVKD. This CDR3 spans 14 amino acids. Deletions cut 8 bases from V and 2 bases from J, with 12 bases between. In DNA, the CDR3 is TGTGCCATCGAACCGGGGCCCAACACCGGGGAGCTGTTTTTT. Its translation: CAIEPGPNTGELFF.